Following are 4 T cell receptor beta chains from one sample sequenced in a study of radiotherapy plus CTLA-4 blockade in lung cancer (dated by TCRdb to the late 2010s). The library was obtained by the immunoSEQ multiplex PCR assay. The source is immuneACCESS, and TCRdb retained only in-frame sequences with V and J called. Part of the clones is not carried over; for the studies checked, unresolved V genes explain less than half of this, and the remainder is unexplained. The sample table contains 120,000 or so clones; only one count was recorded for about 90% of them. The biggest ten clones account for approximately 6.6% of the sample. The sequences come from peripheral blood, collected from a patient treated with radiotherapy plus ipilimumab. The receptor source for this set is a human donor with non-small cell lung cancer that progressed on radiotherapy plus ipilimumab.

The rearrangement links TRBV10-2 to TRBJ1-2; D is possibly TRBD1 (6 bases). The germline gives CDR1 WSHSY, CDR2 SAAADI. The CDR3 length is 14 residues. Trimming took off 10 bases at V and 1 base at J, with 16 bases between the two ends. CDR3 residues: CATLSQGINYGYTF. For the CDR3, the DNA is TGCGCCACCTTATCGCAGGGGATTAACTATGGCTACACCTTC.

This chain links TRBV6-5 with TRBJ2-1, with TRBD1 matching over 7 bases. Per the germline V gene, CDR1 is MNHEY and CDR2 is SVGAGI. With V trimmed by 7 bases and J by 7 bases, 1 base remained unmatched. The CDR3 is 11 amino acids. CDR3 residues: CASKGANEQFF. CDR3 DNA sequence: TGTGCCAGCAAGGGGGCTAATGAGCAGTTCTTC.

V gene TRBV7-9 combines with J gene TRBJ1-2; TRBD1 might be the D (5 bases). Trimming took off 6 bases at V and 4 bases at J, with 12 bases between the two ends. CDR3 length equals 13 residues. Germline assignment: CDR1 SEHNR and CDR2 FQNEAQ (reference sequence). CDR3 in amino acids: CASSHEGVYGYTF. The CDR3 nucleotides read TGTGCCAGCAGTCACGAAGGGGTCTATGGCTACACCTTC.

The table lists this clone with a count of one. The CDR3 loop is CASSYGQANTEAFF. The CDR3 DNA reads TGTGCCAGCAGTTACGGGCAGGCGAACACTGAAGCTTTCTTT. The rearrangement uses TRBV6-5 and TRBJ1-1; D is unclear. The CDR3 extends over 14 amino acids. Germline-derived CDR1 and CDR2 are MNHEY and SVGAGI. V lost 2 bases, J lost 1 base, and 8 bases lay in between.